These 16 T cell receptor beta chains were sequenced from one sample in a study of Ad26.COV2.S vaccination and SARS-CoV-2 variants. The method was immunoSEQ multiplex PCR; TCRdb's version includes in-frame clones alone and lacks a portion of them. The sample lists about 430,000 clones, 80% to 95% occurring once. The treatment denotes: about 20 received Ad26.COV2.S at low or high dose, single or two shots; about five received placebo; per-sample allocation not given. After the first vaccine or placebo injection, samples were drawn on day 63. The source material was peripheral blood, sampled in a trial of Ad26.COV2.S vaccine versus placebo. The receptors originated from a person aged 18 to 59 who received the Ad26.COV2.S COVID-19 vaccine or a placebo.

This clone has just one count. The J gene is TRBJ2-1, the V gene TRBV5-8, with 9 bases lining up with TRBD2. Germline assignment: CDR1 SGHTS and CDR2 YDEGEE. Trimming at V came to 3 bases and at J to 4 bases, leaving 11 bases not matched to a gene. This CDR3 region has 17 residues. The chain's CDR3 is CASSSGTSSTLYNEQFF. The CDR3 DNA is TGTGCCAGCAGCTCTGGGACTAGCTCCACCCTTTACAATGAGCAGTTCTTC.

In nucleotides, the CDR3 is TGTGCCAGCAGCGCAGCCGGGACAGGGACCTCACCCCTCCACTTT. This codes for CASSAAGTGTSPLHF. The chain combines TRBV9 with TRBJ1-6; 9 bases are shared with TRBD1. J gave up 10 bases and V 3 bases, and 8 bases lay outside the gene matches. Germline CDR1 and CDR2: SGDLS and YYNGEE. The CDR3 runs 15 residues.

This clone appeared a single time. This sequence joins TRBV21-1 and TRBJ1-5. TRBV21-1 is marked as a pseudogene. The CDR3 consists of 14 residues. CDR3 residues: CASSKVERGQPQHF. The CDR3 DNA sequence: TGTGCCAGCAGCAAAGTCGAGAGAGGGCAGCCCCAGCATTTT.

This chain links TRBV5-1 with TRBJ2-5; 9 bases match TRBD1. The CDR3 consists of 13 residues. Germline CDR1 reads SGHRS; CDR2 reads YFSETQ. Trimming cost V 5 bases and J 4 bases; bases outside gene matches: 3. This CDR3 reads CASRGQGIETQYF. The CDR3 bases are TGCGCCAGCAGGGGACAGGGTATAGAGACCCAGTACTTC.

V gene TRBV27 combines with J gene TRBJ2-1; D might be TRBD1 (6 bases). Deletions cut 5 bases from V and 2 bases from J, with 19 bases between. Germline CDR1 MNHEY, CDR2 SMNVEV (reference sequence). The CDR3 totals 17 residues. The CDR3 DNA is TGTGCCAGCAGTACAATAACTAAGGGGGTCACCTACAATGAGCAGTTCTTC. It yields the protein CASSTITKGVTYNEQFF.

This sequence joins TRBV7-3 and TRBJ2-1; perhaps TRBD2 as D (5 bases). With 4 bases removed from V and 6 bases from J, the gap between germline ends came to 13 bases. CDR3 length equals 14 residues. Germline V gives CDR1 SGHTA, CDR2 FQGTGA. CDR3 amino acids: CASSSSGPGNEQFF. CDR3 DNA sequence: TGTGCCAGCAGCTCCAGCGGACCAGGCAATGAGCAGTTCTTC.

The J gene is TRBJ2-7, the V gene TRBV15; the match to TRBD1 covers 8 bases. Germline lookup yields CDR1 LNHNV and CDR2 YYDKDF (reference sequence). V shed 4 bases, J shed 6 bases, and the junction held 14 bases outside the gene matches. This CDR3 is built from 16 residues. CDR3 residues: CATSIPGQASLLEQYF. DNA of the CDR3: TGTGCCACCAGCATACCGGGACAGGCCTCTTTGCTCGAGCAGTACTTC.

The chain employs TRBV24-1 and TRBJ2-3; possible D gene TRBD1, 7 bases. CDR3 length: 15 residues. V was clipped by 4 bases and J by 0 bases, with 10 bases between them. CDR1 is KGHDR, CDR2 SFDVKD, per germline. CDR3 bases: TGTGCCACCAGTGAGACAGGGACTAGCACAGATACGCAGTATTTT. This codes for CATSETGTSTDTQYF.

The CDR3 coding sequence is TGTGCCAGCAGCTTCCGGGACAGGGCACAGTCACCCCTCCACTTT. Its protein is CASSFRDRAQSPLHF. The chain employs TRBV7-2 and TRBJ1-6; 9 nucleotides agree with TRBD1. The germline CDR1 and CDR2 sequences are SGHTA and FQGNSA. With V trimmed by 3 bases and J by 10 bases, 7 bases remained unmatched. The length of the CDR3 is 15 residues.

This clone was recorded once. The chain employs TRBV7-8 and TRBJ2-5; 14 bases align to TRBD2. Germline values: CDR1 SGHVS, CDR2 FQNEAQ. The CDR3 runs to 17 residues. The junction had 10 bases not matched to a gene; V was cut back by 5 bases and J by 5 bases. The CDR3 loop reads CASSRVRTSGRKETQYF. The CDR3 nucleotides are TGTGCCAGCAGCCGAGTCCGGACTAGCGGGAGGAAGGAGACCCAGTACTTC.

This chain connects TRBV11-2 to TRBJ1-4; 10 bases match TRBD1. Germline-derived CDR1 and CDR2 are SGHAT and FQNNGV. The CDR3 has 14 amino acids. The V segment lost 6 bases and the J segment 8 bases; nucleotides outside the gene matches: 6. As DNA, the CDR3 is TGTGCCAGCAGTGTCGACAGGGGGCTGGAAAAACTGTTTTTT. Translation: CASSVDRGLEKLFF.

The chain uses TRBV19 and TRBJ2-1, with 8 positions matching TRBD1. The CDR3 extends over 16 amino acids. Germline CDR1 is LNHDA and CDR2 is SQIVND (reference sequence). J gave up 9 bases and V 6 bases, and 16 bases lay outside the gene matches. The CDR3 region has the DNA TGTGCCAGTAGCCCCCCCCGACAGGGGACGGTCGGTGAGCAGTTCTTC. Amino acids: CASSPPRQGTVGEQFF.

The genes are TRBV28 and TRBJ2-1; no firm D call. Trimming stripped 8 bases from V and 9 bases from J, with 8 bases between. This CDR3 region has 10 residues. Germline lookup yields CDR1 MDHEN and CDR2 SYDVKM. CDR3 bases: TGTGCCAGCGTAGGAGTTGAGCAGTTCTTC. Translated: CASVGVEQFF.

The chain links TRBV30 to TRBJ1-1; 10 bases are shared with TRBD1. Germline assignment: CDR1 GTSNPN and CDR2 SVGIG (reference sequence). The J segment lost 1 base and the V segment lost 2 bases, leaving 1 base of the junction unmatched. This CDR3 is 14 amino acids long. CDR3 sequence: CAWSRTGGNTEAFF. In nucleotides, the CDR3 is TGTGCCTGGAGTCGGACAGGGGGGAACACTGAAGCTTTCTTT.

This chain joins TRBV7-2 and TRBJ2-2; D is undetermined. There are 14 residues in the CDR3. Looked up from germline, CDR1 is SGHTA and CDR2 is FQGNSA. Trimming stripped 3 bases from V and 13 bases from J, with 18 bases between. CDR3 nucleotide sequence: TGTGCCAGCAGCTTCGGACCGCTCCAAACGGCGCTGTTTTTT. Translating it yields CASSFGPLQTALFF.

This clone was counted between two and nine times. Other nucleotide sequences in the sample specify the same CDR3. This rearrangement joins TRBV5-1 to TRBJ2-1; D is possibly TRBD1 or TRBD2 (5 bases each). Germline CDR1 reads SGHRS; CDR2 reads YFSETQ. The ends were cut back, 0 bases at V and 7 bases at J, with 5 bases in the middle. The length of the CDR3 is 12 residues. CDR3 nucleotides: TGCGCCAGCAGCTTGGGGGGGAATGAGCAGTTCTTC. The encoded protein is CASSLGGNEQFF. Combining the CDR3 with reference TRBV5-1 and TRBJ2-1 gives the whole variable domain KAGVTQTPRYLIKTRGQQVTLSCSPISGHRSVSWYQQTPGQGLQFLFEYFSETQRNKGNFPGRFSGRQFSNSRSEMNVSTLELGDSALYLCASSLGGNEQFFGPGTRLTVL.